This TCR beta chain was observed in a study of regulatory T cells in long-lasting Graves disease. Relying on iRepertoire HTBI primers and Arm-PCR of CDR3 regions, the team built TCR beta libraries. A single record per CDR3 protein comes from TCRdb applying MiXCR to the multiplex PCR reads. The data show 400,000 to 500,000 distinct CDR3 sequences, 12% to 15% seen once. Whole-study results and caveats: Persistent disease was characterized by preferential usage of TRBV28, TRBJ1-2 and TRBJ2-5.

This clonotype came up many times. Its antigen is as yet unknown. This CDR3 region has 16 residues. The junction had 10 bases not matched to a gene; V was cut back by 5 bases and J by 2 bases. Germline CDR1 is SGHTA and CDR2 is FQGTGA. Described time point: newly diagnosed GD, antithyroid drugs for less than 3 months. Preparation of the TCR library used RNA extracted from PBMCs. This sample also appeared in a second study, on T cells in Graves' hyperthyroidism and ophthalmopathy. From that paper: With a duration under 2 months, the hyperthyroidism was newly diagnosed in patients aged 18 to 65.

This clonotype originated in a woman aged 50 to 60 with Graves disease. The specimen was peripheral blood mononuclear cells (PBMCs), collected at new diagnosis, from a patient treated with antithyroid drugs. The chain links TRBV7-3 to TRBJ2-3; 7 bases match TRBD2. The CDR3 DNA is TGTGCCAGCAGCCGCGGGGGAAGGGGAATCACAGATACGCAGTATTTT. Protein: CASSRGGRGITDTQYF.